The clone carrying this T cell receptor (beta chain) came up many times. The V gene lost 5 bases and the J gene lost 8 bases, with 13 bases spanning the gap. The CDR3 has 12 amino acids. Germline V gives CDR1 DFQATT, CDR2 SNEGSKA (reference sequence). The data derive from a study of human T cells and chemical hapten exposure. In TCRdb, the 5' RACE reads were re-called with MiXCR into one record per CDR3 protein. Here the sample spans about 140,000 distinct CDR3 sequences, roughly 4% being singletons. Whole blood, unfractionated, served as the material for total RNA extraction. This receptor was identified in a female donor in good health. The chain combines TRBV20-1 with TRBJ2-4; D gene unclear. CDR3: CSAYGSPYIQYF. CDR3 bases: TGCAGTGCTTACGGTTCTCCTTACATTCAGTACTTC.